This entry lists 11 T cell receptor beta chains sequenced from one sample in a study of OX40 agonist ivuxolimab in advanced cancers. The data were produced by immunoSEQ multiplex PCR, yet TCRdb's version contains in-frame clones alone and is incomplete. The table shows fewer than 11,000 clones, with 76% occurring only once. The sample was CD4+ or CD8+ T cells sorted from blood, taken in a trial of the OX40 agonist ivuxolimab. The source of these receptors is an adult with an advanced solid tumor such as melanoma, head and neck, liver or kidney cancer.

A word on this clone: A junction boundary mismatches the germline segment, possibly from a read error. The chain links TRBV7-8 to TRBJ2-5; D is perhaps TRBD2 (8 bases). In germline, CDR1 is SGHVS, CDR2 FQNEAQ. The length of the CDR3 is 15 residues. CDR3 protein: CASSLAGQYQETQYF. The CDR3 nucleotides are TGTGCCAGCAGTTTAGCGGGACAGTACCAAGAGACCCAGTACTTC.

This clone was detected only a few times. The J gene is TRBJ2-7, the V gene TRBV7-8, with D maybe TRBD2 (6 bases). The CDR3 extends over 13 amino acids. The V and J ends lost 5 bases and 3 bases respectively, with 11 bases between them. CDR1 SGHVS and CDR2 FQNEAQ come from the germline V gene. CDR3 sequence (DNA): TGTGCCAGCAGCCCTCAGGGAGGCTACGAGCAGTACTTC. This codes for CASSPQGGYEQYF. The full variable domain, in which reference TRBV7-8 and TRBJ2-7 provide the parts outside the CDR3, is GAGVSQSPRYKVAKRGQDVALRCDPISGHVSLFWYQQALGQGPEFLTYFQNEAQLDKSGLPSDRFFAERPEGSVSTLKIQRTQQEDSAVYLCASSPQGGYEQYFGPGTRLTVT.

The J gene is TRBJ2-5, the V gene TRBV11-2; 7 nucleotides match TRBD2. J was trimmed by 2 bases and V by 1 base; bases with no gene match: 10. This CDR3 is 17 amino acids long. Germline CDR1 SGHAT, CDR2 FQNNGV. The CDR3 DNA follows: TGTGCCAGCAGCTTAGGGGTGACTAGCTTGATACAAGAGACCCAGTACTTC. Amino acids: CASSLGVTSLIQETQYF.

The rearrangement links TRBV19 to TRBJ2-1, with a possible D match to TRBD2 (6 bases). From germline, CDR1 is LNHDA and CDR2 SQIVND (reference sequence). CDR3 length equals 15 residues. The V gene lost 3 bases and the J gene lost 1 base, with 10 bases spanning the gap. The CDR3 reads CASSMAGTSYNEQFF. The CDR3 nucleotides are TGTGCCAGTAGTATGGCGGGGACGTCCTACAATGAGCAGTTCTTC.

The chain is built from TRBV9 and TRBJ2-1; either TRBD1 or TRBD2 may supply D (6 bases each). V lost 4 bases to trimming and J lost 5 bases, with 28 bases between them. The germline V gene has CDR1 SGDLS and CDR2 YYNGEE. CDR3 size: 19 residues. CDR3 protein: CASSKWGAARRVNDNEQFF. In DNA form, the CDR3 reads TGTGCCAGCAGCAAATGGGGGGCGGCCCGGCGAGTTAATGACAATGAGCAGTTCTTC.

The chain is built from TRBV2 and TRBJ2-7; D is perhaps TRBD1 or TRBD2 (5 bases each). The V and J ends lost 1 base and 3 bases respectively, with 10 bases between them. Per germline, CDR1 SNHLY and CDR2 FYNNEI. The CDR3 extends over 14 amino acids. The CDR3 loop reads CASSEGGSIYEQYF. The CDR3 nucleotides are TGTGCCAGCAGTGAAGGGGGGTCCATCTACGAGCAGTACTTC. Full variable domain (missing parts from reference TRBV2 and TRBJ2-7): EPEVTQTPSHQVTQMGQEVILRCVPISNHLYFYWYRQILGQKVEFLVSFYNNEISEKSEIFDDQFSVERPDGSNFTLKIRSTKLEDSAMYFCASSEGGSIYEQYFGPGTRLTVT.

This chain's CDR3 is CASRWTRESDIQYF. The CDR3, as DNA: TGTGCCAGCAGGTGGACTCGGGAGTCAGACATTCAGTACTTC. The V gene is TRBV6-5, the J gene TRBJ2-4, with D possibly being TRBD2 (6 bases). The CDR3 totals 14 residues. From germline, CDR1 is MNHEY and CDR2 SVGAGI. Trimming pared 6 bases from V and 8 bases from J, leaving 17 bases between.

The chain links TRBV7-9 to TRBJ1-2; 9 bases map to TRBD1. Germline V gene lookup returns CDR1 SEHNR and CDR2 FQNEAQ (reference sequence). The trim removed 5 bases at V and 3 bases at J, leaving 4 bases unmatched. This CDR3 contains 14 residues. The DNA for the CDR3 is TGTGCCAGCAGCCTCCGGACAGGGGACTATGGCTACACCTTC. Amino acids: CASSLRTGDYGYTF.

V and J are TRBV7-3 and TRBJ2-7; 9 bases fit TRBD1. This CDR3 region has 11 residues. Looked up from germline, CDR1 is SGHTA and CDR2 is FQGTGA. J lost 1 base, V lost 11 bases, and 0 bases had no gene match. The CDR3 loop reads CAGTGSYEQYF. CDR3 bases: TGTGCCGGGACAGGGTCCTACGAGCAGTACTTC.

This clone was picked up a small number of times. The chain links TRBV19 to TRBJ2-7; no clear D. The V and J ends lost 5 bases and 1 base respectively, with 12 bases between them. The CDR3 is 14 amino acids. The germline V gene has CDR1 LNHDA and CDR2 SQIVND (reference sequence). CDR3 sequence reads: CASSSRTDSYEQYF. The DNA for the CDR3 is TGTGCCAGTAGTTCCCGGACGGATTCCTACGAGCAGTACTTC.

The rearrangement links TRBV7-2 to TRBJ1-2; D remains ambiguous. Per germline, CDR1 SGHTA and CDR2 FQGNSA. V lost 2 bases, J lost 2 bases, and 12 bases lay in between. The CDR3 is 15 amino acids. In nucleotides, the CDR3 is TGTGCCAGCAGCTTATCTCGGGGAAGCAACTATGGCTACACCTTC. Its translation is CASSLSRGSNYGYTF.